The next 23 T cell receptor beta chains were all read from a single sample in a study of blood T cell repertoires in COVID-19. The data were produced by immunoSEQ multiplex PCR, yet TCRdb's version contains in-frame clones alone and is incomplete. This table has 55,000 to 70,000 clones, roughly nine tenths appearing once. The sequenced material came from peripheral blood. The receptors shown here come from a woman aged 45-65 years with COVID-19, enrolled during active disease.

The genes are TRBV6-6 and TRBJ1-4, with 10 positions matching TRBD1. CDR1 and CDR2 from the germline V gene are MNHNY and SVGAGI (reference sequence). The V gene end was trimmed by 2 bases and the J gene end by 5 bases; junction bases not matched to a gene: 2. This CDR3 contains 15 residues. CDR3 sequence: CASSYPGQGNEKLFF. The CDR3 nucleotides are TGTGCCAGCAGTTACCCGGGACAGGGGAATGAAAAACTGTTTTTT.

The chain employs TRBV15 and TRBJ2-7, with D hard to call. The CDR3 sequence is 13 residues long. V was clipped by 1 base and J by 1 base, with 5 bases between them. Per the germline V gene, CDR1 is LNHNV and CDR2 is YYDKDF (reference sequence). In DNA, the CDR3 is TGTGCCACCAGCAGAGCCCCTTCCTACGAGCAGTACTTC. Translated: CATSRAPSYEQYF.

The genes are TRBV7-9 and TRBJ1-2; no reliable D call. V was clipped by 5 bases and J by 9 bases, with 19 bases between them. The CDR3 runs 14 residues. Germline values: CDR1 SEHNR, CDR2 FQNEAQ (reference sequence). The CDR3 sequence: CASSPEADTKRYTF. The DNA for the CDR3 is TGTGCCAGCAGCCCAGAGGCAGATACAAAACGCTACACCTTC.

The chain couples TRBV2 to TRBJ2-2; 14 nucleotides agree with TRBD2. With V trimmed by 6 bases and J by 6 bases, 3 bases remained unmatched. Germline V lookup: CDR1 SNHLY, CDR2 FYNNEI. The CDR3 contains 15 residues. The DNA of the CDR3 is TGTGCCAGCAGGACTAGCGGGAGGGTCGCCGGGGAGCTGTTTTTT. It codes for CASRTSGRVAGELFF.

The chain combines TRBV5-4 with TRBJ1-4; 7 nucleotides match TRBD1. Trimming removed 2 bases from V and 5 bases from J; junction bases left unmatched: 6. The CDR3 loop spans 15 amino acids. CDR1 and CDR2 from the germline V gene are SGHNT and YYREEE (reference sequence). The CDR3 region has the DNA TGTGCCAGCAGCTTTGACGGGACAGCAAATGAAAAACTGTTTTTT. Translation gives CASSFDGTANEKLFF.

The rearrangement uses TRBV4-2 and TRBJ2-3, with unresolved D. This CDR3 is built from 18 residues. Germline assignment: CDR1 LGHNA and CDR2 YNFKEQ. Trimming cost V 4 bases and J 4 bases, with 24 bases left between them. The CDR3 loop reads CASSPRYGSAAPADTQYF. In DNA, the CDR3 is TGTGCCAGCAGCCCTCGTTATGGCTCGGCGGCTCCTGCAGATACGCAGTATTTT.

The rearrangement joins TRBV28 to TRBJ1-2, with D unresolved. The V end was cut by 6 bases, the J end by 5 bases, with 10 bases between. The CDR3 is made up of 12 amino acids. Germline lookup yields CDR1 MDHEN and CDR2 SYDVKM. CDR3 loop: CASRETEYGYTF. The CDR3 bases are TGTGCCAGCAGGGAGACTGAGTATGGCTACACCTTC.

This rearrangement joins TRBV30 to TRBJ2-5, with 8 bases lining up with TRBD2. From germline, CDR1 is GTSNPN and CDR2 SVGIG (reference sequence). The CDR3 runs 15 residues. The ends lost 2 bases at V and 5 bases at J; junction bases unmatched: 10. CDR3 loop: CAWSYVAGMWETQYF. The CDR3 DNA sequence: TGTGCCTGGAGTTACGTAGCGGGAATGTGGGAGACCCAGTACTTC. Variable domain in full (rest from reference TRBV30 and TRBJ2-5): SQTIHQWPATLVQPVGSPLSLECTVEGTSNPNLYWYRQAAGRGLQLLFYSVGIGQISSEVPQNLSASRPQDRQFILSSKKLLLSDSGFYLCAWSYVAGMWETQYFGPGTRLLVL.

This rearrangement joins TRBV29-1 to TRBJ1-2; 7 nucleotides line up with TRBD1. Trimming at V came to 7 bases and at J to 4 bases, leaving 9 bases not matched to a gene. Germline CDR1 and CDR2: SQVTM and ANQGSEA. This CDR3 comprises 13 residues. The CDR3 here is CSAGGGASYGYTF. CDR3 DNA: TGCAGCGCGGGAGGGGGCGCGAGCTATGGCTACACCTTC. Full variable domain (missing parts from reference TRBV29-1 and TRBJ1-2): SAVISQKPSRDICQRGTSLTIQCQVDSQVTMMFWYRQQPGQSLTLIATANQGSEATYESGFVIDKFPISRPNLTFSTLTVSNMSPEDSSIYLCSAGGGASYGYTFGSGTRLTVV.

The genes are TRBV7-2 and TRBJ2-1; 7 positions agree with TRBD2. J gave up 1 base and V 5 bases, and 8 bases lay outside the gene matches. Germline values: CDR1 SGHTA, CDR2 FQGNSA. The CDR3 has 16 residues. In DNA, the CDR3 is TGTGCCAGCAGCGAAGGACTAGTCGGGTCCTACAATGAGCAGTTCTTC. Its translation is CASSEGLVGSYNEQFF.

The chain has TRBV2 and TRBJ2-1; 11 nucleotides align to TRBD2. CDR1 and CDR2 (germline): SNHLY, FYNNEI. The junction had 4 bases not matched to a gene; V was cut back by 2 bases and J by 7 bases. The CDR3 totals 15 residues. The CDR3 is CASSESSGRLNEQFF. As DNA, the CDR3 is TGTGCCAGCAGTGAATCTAGCGGGAGGCTTAATGAGCAGTTCTTC.

The gene calls are TRBV12-5 and TRBJ2-7; possible D gene TRBD1, 6 bases. Trimming stripped 7 bases from V and 12 bases from J, with 22 bases between. This CDR3 region has 13 residues. In germline, CDR1 is LGHNT, CDR2 FRNRAP. The CDR3 bases are TGTGCTAGTGAACAGGGAAGGCCCCTATATAGGTACTTC. Protein sequence: CASEQGRPLYRYF.

The V call is TRBV11-2, the J call TRBJ1-2, with TRBD1 as a possible D gene (6 bases). Germline CDR1 reads SGHAT; CDR2 reads FQNNGV. V was shortened by 5 bases and J by 2 bases, with 9 bases between the two germline ends. This CDR3 comprises 13 residues. CDR3 coding DNA: TGTGCCAGCAGCCGTGACAGGAACTATGGCTACACCTTC. It specifies CASSRDRNYGYTF. The complete variable domain, with remaining parts taken from reference TRBV11-2 and TRBJ1-2, reads EAGVAQSPRYKIIEKRQSVAFWCNPISGHATLYWYQQILGQGPKLLIQFQNNGVVDDSQLPKDRFSAERLKGVDSTLKIQPAKLEDSAVYLCASSRDRNYGYTFGSGTRLTVV.

The V gene is TRBV7-9, the J gene TRBJ2-7; 7 nucleotides agree with TRBD2. Trimming cost V 4 bases and J 0 bases; bases outside gene matches: 12. Germline assignment: CDR1 SEHNR and CDR2 FQNEAQ (reference sequence). There are 17 residues in the CDR3. CDR3 bases: TGTGCCAGCAGCTCGGGCCGGCTAGCGGATAGCTCCTACGAGCAGTACTTC. It specifies CASSSGRLADSSYEQYF.

V usage is TRBV6-1 and J usage is TRBJ2-7; TRBD2 aligns across 8 bases. The CDR3 has 18 amino acids. Unmatched junction bases numbered 19, after V lost 4 bases and J lost 5 bases. CDR1 and CDR2 (germline): MNHNS, SASEGT. Here the CDR3 DNA reads TGTGCCAGCAGTGGGGGGGGTTCCGGAGCGGGAGTTGGGGACGAGCAGTACTTC. Translated: CASSGGGSGAGVGDEQYF.

The gene calls are TRBV28 and TRBJ1-3; D unresolved. Trimming pared 5 bases from V and 0 bases from J, leaving 17 bases between. CDR1 is MDHEN and CDR2 is SYDVKM in the germline V gene. The CDR3 runs to 17 residues. DNA of the CDR3: TGTGCCAGCAGTATCGCCTCCCGTCACAGCTCTGGAAACACCATATATTTT. Its translation is CASSIASRHSSGNTIYF. The whole variable domain, filled in from reference TRBV28 and TRBJ1-3, reads DVKVTQSSRYLVKRTGEKVFLECVQDMDHENMFWYRQDPGLGLRLIYFSYDVKMKEKGDIPEGYSVSREKKERFSLILESASTNQTSMYLCASSIASRHSSGNTIYFGEGSWLTVV.

This clone was recorded once. This chain joins TRBV28 and TRBJ1-2; a weak D match, TRBD1 (6 bases). The CDR3 is made up of 13 amino acids. CDR1 is MDHEN and CDR2 is SYDVKM in the germline V gene. Trimming pared 2 bases from V and 6 bases from J, leaving 10 bases between. As DNA, the CDR3 is TGTGCCAGCAGTTTAAGGGGGAGGGATGGCTACACCTTC. Encoded protein: CASSLRGRDGYTF.

This rearrangement joins TRBV7-2 to TRBJ2-7; D not resolved. Germline CDR1 SGHTA, CDR2 FQGNSA. This CDR3 spans 13 amino acids. Trimming left V 3 bases short and J 3 bases short, with 9 bases between. The CDR3 DNA reads as TGTGCCAGCAGCTTCACTCGAAGCTACGAGCAGTACTTC. It is translated as CASSFTRSYEQYF.

This chain links TRBV27 with TRBJ2-1; 8 nucleotides agree with TRBD2. Germline values: CDR1 MNHEY, CDR2 SMNVEV (reference sequence). The CDR3 is 17 amino acids. With V trimmed by 0 bases and J by 7 bases, 11 bases remained unmatched. The CDR3: CASSLSTGGAVGNEQFF. CDR3 DNA sequence: TGTGCCAGCAGTTTATCGACGGGGGGGGCAGTGGGTAATGAGCAGTTCTTC.

The chain has TRBV7-3 and TRBJ1-6; the match to TRBD1 covers 10 bases. Germline-derived CDR1 and CDR2 are SGHTA and FQGTGA. V lost 5 bases to trimming and J lost 7 bases; unmatched junction nucleotides: 5. The CDR3 has 15 residues. The CDR3 DNA is TGTGCCAGCAGCCCGACGGGACAGGGGAATTCACCCCTCCACTTT. Its protein is CASSPTGQGNSPLHF.

The V and J genes are TRBV5-1 and TRBJ2-5; 9 nucleotides line up with TRBD2. The CDR3 runs 16 residues. Looked up from germline, CDR1 is SGHRS and CDR2 is YFSETQ. The V gene end was trimmed by 1 base and the J gene end by 5 bases; junction bases not matched to a gene: 9. The CDR3 spells CASSLIGLAGQETQYF. In DNA form, the CDR3 reads TGCGCCAGCAGCTTGATAGGGCTAGCGGGGCAGGAGACCCAGTACTTC. Based on the CDR3 plus reference TRBV5-1 and TRBJ2-5, the full variable domain is KAGVTQTPRYLIKTRGQQVTLSCSPISGHRSVSWYQQTPGQGLQFLFEYFSETQRNKGNFPGRFSGRQFSNSRSEMNVSTLELGDSALYLCASSLIGLAGQETQYFGPGTRLLVL.

The V and J genes are TRBV19 and TRBJ2-5; D gene ambiguous. CDR1 LNHDA and CDR2 SQIVND come from the germline V gene (reference sequence). V lost 7 bases, J lost 5 bases, and 5 bases lay in between. There are 10 residues in the CDR3. The CDR3 protein is CASTRETQYF. Written as DNA, the CDR3 is TGTGCCAGTACGCGGGAGACCCAGTACTTC.

The rearrangement uses TRBV28 and TRBJ2-3; 9 positions match TRBD2. After removal of 3 bases from V and 4 bases from J, the junction contained 8 bases not matched to a gene. Germline V gene lookup returns CDR1 MDHEN and CDR2 SYDVKM. CDR3 length equals 16 residues. The CDR3 reads CASSFRGGRVADTQYF. As DNA, the CDR3 is TGTGCCAGCAGTTTCCGCGGCGGGAGGGTGGCAGATACGCAGTATTTT.